This T cell receptor beta chain was sequenced during a study of breast tumors, draining lymph nodes, adjacent tissues. Findings and caveats of the study: Tumor repertoires ranked between lymph nodes and nontumor tissue in diversity, with V and J gene preferences. The lymph node origin of tumor T cells was framed as consistent with a hypothesis, not demonstrated.

Concerning this clonotype: Its target is not known.

Germline CDR1 MDHEN, CDR2 SYDVKM. V was cut by 2 bases and J by 8 bases, with 9 bases left in between. The CDR3 covers 13 residues. TCRdb independently ran MiXCR on the multiplex PCR reads; one entry per CDR3 protein. There are more than 10,000 distinct CDR3 sequences in the sample; 50% occur only once, and about 42% lies in the top ten. The specimen was tumor-adjacent breast tissue. The origin of this receptor is a female donor with breast cancer. Some clones in this sample may be carry-over from other donors' samples. J is TRBJ1-4 and V is TRBV28; D is uncertain. The CDR3, as DNA: TGTGCCAGCAGTTTACCCGAGGGCGAAAAACTGTTTTTT. As protein: CASSLPEGEKLFF.